The entry below gives a single T cell receptor (beta chain) sequence along with its context. The record originates from a study of T cell clones after liver transplantation. Sequencing was performed with immunoSEQ multiplex PCR; in TCRdb, only in-frame clones are kept and a portion is missing. The table has roughly 80,000 clones, around four fifths seen once. The CDR3 sequence is 16 residues long. Trimming removed 2 bases from V and 5 bases from J; junction bases left unmatched: 9. CDR1 and CDR2 (germline): SGHRS, YFSETQ. The receptor comes from a human patient who received a liver transplant. Some T cells may be graft donor cells. The chain links TRBV5-1 to TRBJ2-3; TRBD2 agrees at 9 bases. This material consisted of CD4+ T cells from blood, taken 46 months after liver transplant. CDR3 sequence: CASSLLAGAGGDTQYF. In nucleotides, the CDR3 is TGCGCCAGCAGCTTATTAGCGGGAGCCGGCGGAGATACGCAGTATTTT.